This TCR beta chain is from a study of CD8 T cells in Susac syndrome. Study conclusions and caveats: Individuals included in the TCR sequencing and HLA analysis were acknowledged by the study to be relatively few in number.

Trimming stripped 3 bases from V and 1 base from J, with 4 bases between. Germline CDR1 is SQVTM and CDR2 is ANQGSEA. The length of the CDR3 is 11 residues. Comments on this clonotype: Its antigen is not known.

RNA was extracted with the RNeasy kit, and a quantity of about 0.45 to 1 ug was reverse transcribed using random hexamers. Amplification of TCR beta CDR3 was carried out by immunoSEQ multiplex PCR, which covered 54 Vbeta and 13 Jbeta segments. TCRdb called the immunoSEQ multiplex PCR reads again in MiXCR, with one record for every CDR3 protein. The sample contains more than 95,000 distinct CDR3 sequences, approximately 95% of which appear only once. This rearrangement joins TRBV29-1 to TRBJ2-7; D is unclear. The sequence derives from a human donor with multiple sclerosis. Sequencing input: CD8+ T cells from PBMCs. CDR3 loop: CSVDRSYEQYV. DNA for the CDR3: TGCAGCGTTGACAGGTCCTACGAGCAGTACGTC.